This TCR beta chain was profiled in a study of Graves' ophthalmopathy and Graves' hyperthyroidism. Study information: Specimen type is peripheral blood, obtained at initial diagnosis before any treatment.

TCR beta CDR3 amplification used RNA transcripts. Second-round multiplex PCR followed a first-round RT-PCR using HTBI primers. TCRdb processed the multiplex PCR reads anew with MiXCR; each CDR3 protein has one entry. The sample has about 400,000 distinct CDR3 sequences; approximately 15% are singletons. This clonotype was seen repeatedly, ten times or more. The CDR3 extends over 14 amino acids. Germline assignment: CDR1 MNHNS and CDR2 SASEGT. The V end lost 4 bases, the J end lost 5 bases, and 12 bases lay between the germline ends. This TCR was sampled from a woman aged 18-29 years with stable Graves' hyperthyroidism. The genes are TRBV6-1 and TRBJ1-5; TRBD1 is a possible D gene (5 bases). Sequenced sample: peripheral blood. CDR3 DNA sequence: TGTGCCAGCAGTGTGGGGGGTTGGGATCAGCCCCAGCATTTT. It encodes CASSVGGWDQPQHF.